This T cell receptor beta chain was sequenced for a study of CD8 T cells in Susac syndrome. Whole-study context: Within the sequenced Susac syndrome patient group, about six exhibited active disease and about 8 were in remission.

Trimming took 4 bases from V and 0 from J; bases not matched to a gene: 3. Germline lookup yields CDR1 PRHDT and CDR2 FYEKMQ (reference sequence). This CDR3 is 14 amino acids long. RNA totalling roughly 0.45 to 1 ug underwent reverse transcription with random hexamers. Amplification of TCR beta CDR3 across 54 Vbeta and 13 Jbeta was performed with immunoSEQ multiplex PCR. TCRdb called the immunoSEQ multiplex PCR reads again in MiXCR, with one record for every CDR3 protein. The data contain roughly 100,000 distinct CDR3 sequences, roughly 95% of them singletons. CD8+ and CD4+ T cells circulating in blood were sequenced for TCR beta. Both CD4+ and CD8+ T cells were negatively isolated, and TEMRA cells underwent FACS enrichment.

Sequencing was done on a sample of CD8+ T cells from PBMCs. The sequence came from a human donor with Susac syndrome. The V call is TRBV13, the J call TRBJ2-7, with 7 bases aligning to TRBD1. This CDR3 reads CASSSWDSSYEQYF. CDR3 in DNA: TGTGCCAGCAGCTCGTGGGACAGCTCCTACGAGCAGTACTTC.